The T cell receptor (beta chain) described here comes from a study of graft-versus-host responses after intestinal transplantation. About the research overall: All recipients were transplanted with multivisceral, liver-intestinal, or isolated intestinal grafts. Anti-thymocyte globulin served as induction for all recipients, who then took tacrolimus and steroids for three to four years.

Some clones are missing from TCRdb's copy, which holds only in-frame ones; the method was immunoSEQ multiplex PCR. This sample yields 25,000 to 30,000 clones, of which approximately 90% are seen a single time; around a tenth belongs to the top ten. In its sample, this clone was seen a few times. Its specificity is unknown. Study conclusions and caveats: The marrow of recipients harbored GvH clones, and ileum or blood showed some of them first.

Germline CDR1 SGHAT, CDR2 FQNNGV. The CDR3 has 13 amino acids. Between the trimmed V and J ends, which lost 5 bases and 1 base, there was a span of 5 bases. The chain couples TRBV11-2 to TRBJ2-2, with D unresolved. This sample comprised PBMCs, obtained around 480 days after intestinal transplantation. This receptor was taken from a human patient who received an intestinal transplant, so some T cells may come from the graft donor. The CDR3 spells CASSARNTGELFF. The CDR3 region has the DNA TGTGCCAGCAGCGCTAGGAACACCGGGGAGCTGTTTTTT.